Sequencing of this T cell receptor beta chain was carried out in a study of shared clonotypes between healthy human individuals. Per sorted-subset replicate PCR, input was around 220 ng DNA, representing about 32,000 T cell genomes. Only in-frame clones appear in the TCRdb table, and some are missing; sequencing was by immunoSEQ multiplex PCR. Found here are roughly 2.2 million clones, 85% to 95% of them singletons; the top ten hold 0.39%. The clonotype comes from a man in his late teens or twenties in good health. Some clones in this sample may be carry-over from other donors' samples. The material sequenced was naive CD4+ T cells from PBMCs. The subset is: CD45RA+ positively selected.

In DNA, the CDR3 is TGTGCCAGCAGCCAAGGGACTGAGCAGTTCTTC. This translates into CASSQGTEQFF. The chain employs TRBV11-1 and TRBJ2-1; D is tentatively TRBD1 or TRBD2 (5 bases each). This CDR3 contains 11 residues. Trimming left V 5 bases short and J 9 bases short, with 8 bases between. The germline V gene encodes CDR1 SGHAT and CDR2 FQDESV (reference sequence).